The 13 T cell receptor beta chains below come from one sample, sequenced in a study of control samples from healthy donors and cancer patients. Sequenced by immunoSEQ multiplex PCR; TCRdb stores in-frame clones only, minus some. The table has over 40,000 clones, about nine tenths seen once. Sequencing input: PBMCs. Receptors were obtained from a man between 50 and 59 years old with head and neck cancer.

V gene TRBV7-2 combines with J gene TRBJ2-1; no firm D call. This CDR3 contains 15 residues. V lost 2 bases and J lost 0, with 8 bases in between. Germline assignment: CDR1 SGHTA and CDR2 FQGNSA. The CDR3 sequence is CASSLRGSSYNEQFF. CDR3 bases: TGTGCCAGCAGCTTAAGAGGAAGCTCCTACAATGAGCAGTTCTTC. The variable domain in full, completed from reference TRBV7-2 and TRBJ2-1, reads GAGVSQSPSNKVTEKGKDVELRCDPISGHTALYWYRQSLGQGLEFLIYFQGNSAPDKSGLPSDRFSAERTGGSVSTLTIQRTQQEDSAVYLCASSLRGSSYNEQFFGPGTRLTVL.

This chain joins TRBV19 and TRBJ1-1; no clear D gene. The V end was cut by 1 base, the J end by 5 bases, with 8 bases between. The V gene's germline CDR1 is LNHDA and CDR2 SQIVND (reference sequence). The CDR3 contains 13 residues. CDR3 bases: TGTGCCAGTAGTATAGTACTGGGGACTGAAGCTTTCTTT. This sequence encodes CASSIVLGTEAFF.

The rearrangement uses TRBV28 and TRBJ1-2, with a tentative D call TRBD1 (6 bases). The CDR3 runs to 13 residues. V was cut by 6 bases and J by 6 bases, with 14 bases left in between. Germline V gene lookup returns CDR1 MDHEN and CDR2 SYDVKM. CDR3 coding DNA: TGTGCCAGCAGAATACAGGGAGGGGATGGCTACACCTTC. It specifies CASRIQGGDGYTF.

V usage is TRBV9 and J usage is TRBJ2-1; D is possibly TRBD1 (7 bases). CDR3 size: 16 residues. CDR1 is SGDLS and CDR2 is YYNGEE in the germline V gene. Deletions cut 6 bases from V and 0 bases from J, with 16 bases between. The DNA for the CDR3 is TGTGCCAGCACAGGGGGGTTTTGGAGCTCCTACAATGAGCAGTTCTTC. It codes for CASTGGFWSSYNEQFF. The complete variable domain, with remaining parts taken from reference TRBV9 and TRBJ2-1, reads DSGVTQTPKHLITATGQRVTLRCSPRSGDLSVYWYQQSLDQGLQFLIQYYNGEERAKGNILERFSAQQFPDLHSELNLSSLELGDSALYFCASTGGFWSSYNEQFFGPGTRLTVL.

DNA for the CDR3: TGTGCCAGCAGTCTCTGGGATCCGGGAGGAGATACGCAGTATTTT. It yields the protein CASSLWDPGGDTQYF. V usage is TRBV28 and J usage is TRBJ2-3, with 7 bases that match TRBD2. CDR1 is MDHEN, CDR2 SYDVKM, per germline. There are 15 residues in the CDR3. V lost 5 bases and J lost 5; bases outside the gene matches: 10. The full variable domain, in which reference TRBV28 and TRBJ2-3 provide the parts outside the CDR3, is DVKVTQSSRYLVKRTGEKVFLECVQDMDHENMFWYRQDPGLGLRLIYFSYDVKMKEKGDIPEGYSVSREKKERFSLILESASTNQTSMYLCASSLWDPGGDTQYFGPGTRLTVL.

V gene TRBV19 combines with J gene TRBJ1-5; no clear D gene. V was cut by 3 bases and J by 2 bases, with 11 bases left in between. The CDR3 totals 15 residues. The V gene's germline CDR1 is LNHDA and CDR2 SQIVND (reference sequence). Here the CDR3 reads CASSMSQVGNQPQHF. The DNA for the CDR3 is TGTGCCAGTAGTATGAGTCAGGTCGGCAATCAGCCCCAGCATTTT.

CDR3 in amino acids: CASRQQSRFEQFF. The CDR3 nucleotides read TGTGCCAGCAGACAACAATCTAGGTTTGAGCAGTTCTTC. The chain recombines TRBV12-3 or TRBV12-4 with TRBJ2-1; unclear D gene. V was trimmed by 6 bases and J by 9 bases, leaving 15 bases between them. This CDR3 is 13 amino acids long.

The genes are TRBV7-3 and TRBJ2-7; 14 bases line up with TRBD2. The CDR3 has 15 residues. Germline V CDR1 and CDR2: SGHTA, FQGTGA. After removal of 5 bases from V and 6 bases from J, the junction contained 6 bases not matched to a gene. CDR3 loop: CASSPRTSGGSEQYF. The DNA of the CDR3 is TGTGCCAGCAGCCCGAGGACTAGCGGGGGGTCCGAGCAGTACTTC.

This clone was recorded only once. The chain links TRBV7-3 to TRBJ1-1, with a tentative D call TRBD1 (5 bases). This CDR3 is 12 amino acids long. Germline CDR1 is SGHTA and CDR2 is FQGTGA. Trimming cost V 5 bases and J 7 bases, with 11 bases left between them. DNA of the CDR3: TGTGCCAGCAGCACTCGGGGGGGTGAAGCTTTCTTT. Its translation: CASSTRGGEAFF.

The chain employs TRBV19 and TRBJ1-4; the D gene is possibly TRBD1 (6 bases). Germline V gene sequence: CDR1 LNHDA, CDR2 SQIVND (reference sequence). The CDR3 is 15 amino acids. Trimming cost V 6 bases and J 8 bases, with 19 bases left between them. The CDR3 region has the DNA TGTGCCAGTAGACCGACCGGGACAAGCCTAGAAAAACTGTTTTTT. The encoded protein is CASRPTGTSLEKLFF.

V and J are TRBV5-4 and TRBJ2-5, with D possibly TRBD1 on 8 matching bases. This CDR3 region has 15 residues. Trimming took off 4 bases at V and 5 bases at J, with 18 bases between the two ends. Germline V gene sequence: CDR1 SGHNT, CDR2 YYREEE (reference sequence). CDR3 loop: CASSPNTGGVETQYF. In nucleotides, the CDR3 is TGTGCCAGCAGCCCTAACACAGGGGGGGTGGAGACCCAGTACTTC.

CDR3 amino acids: CANRQGYGYTF. Written as DNA, the CDR3 is TGTGCCAATCGACAGGGGTATGGCTACACCTTC. The V call is TRBV27, the J call TRBJ1-2, with 8 nucleotides matching TRBD1. Per the germline V gene, CDR1 is MNHEY and CDR2 is SMNVEV (reference sequence). The V gene end was trimmed by 10 bases and the J gene end by 5 bases; junction bases not matched to a gene: 3. The CDR3 contains 11 residues.

The J gene is TRBJ2-6, the V gene TRBV5-8; D is uncertain. The V and J ends lost 0 bases and 0 bases respectively, with 10 bases between them. The germline V gene encodes CDR1 SGHTS and CDR2 YDEGEE. This CDR3 is 17 amino acids long. The CDR3 reads CASSLVMTFSGANVLTF. CDR3 sequence (DNA): TGTGCCAGCAGCTTGGTCATGACATTCTCTGGGGCCAACGTCCTGACTTTC.